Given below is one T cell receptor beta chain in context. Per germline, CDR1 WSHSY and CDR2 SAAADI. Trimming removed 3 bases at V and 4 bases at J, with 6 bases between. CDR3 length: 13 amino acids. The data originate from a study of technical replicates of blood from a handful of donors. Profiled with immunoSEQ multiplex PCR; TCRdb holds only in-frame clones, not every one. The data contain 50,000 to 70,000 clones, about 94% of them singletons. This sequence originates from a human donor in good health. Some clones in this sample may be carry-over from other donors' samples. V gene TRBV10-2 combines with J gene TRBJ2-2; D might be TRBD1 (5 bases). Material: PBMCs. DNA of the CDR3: TGCGCCAGCAGTGATCAGGGCACCGGGGAGCTGTTTTTT. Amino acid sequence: CASSDQGTGELFF.